One and the same sample provided the 3 T cell receptor beta chains below, sequenced in a study of cytomegalovirus exposure and HLA in healthy donors. PCR amplification relied on 60 Vbeta primers (plus 13 Jbeta primers). The method was immunoSEQ multiplex PCR; TCRdb's version includes in-frame clones alone and lacks a portion of them. This sample has over 90,000 clones, with roughly 74% found just once. Source material: PBMCs. The source of these receptors is a woman between 70 and 85 years old in good health and CMV-seropositive.

The genes are TRBV28 and TRBJ2-1; D not certain. Germline lookup yields CDR1 MDHEN and CDR2 SYDVKM. This CDR3 has 15 amino acids. With 2 bases removed from V and 0 bases from J, the gap between germline ends came to 8 bases. CDR3 in amino acids: CASSLQALSYNEQFF. The CDR3 nucleotides are TGTGCCAGCAGTTTACAGGCTCTCTCCTACAATGAGCAGTTCTTC.

The CDR3 is CASSKQGVESGELFF. In DNA, the CDR3 is TGTGCCAGCAGCAAACAGGGAGTAGAGTCCGGGGAGCTGTTTTTT. The genes are TRBV7-3 and TRBJ2-2, with a tentative D call TRBD1 (6 bases). V lost 5 bases and J 6 bases, leaving 16 bases between the germline ends. CDR3 length: 15 amino acids. In germline, CDR1 is SGHTA, CDR2 FQGTGA.

V usage is TRBV7-3 and J usage is TRBJ1-1, with a possible D match to TRBD1 (5 bases). V dropped 5 bases and J dropped 1 base, with 8 bases sitting between them. From germline, CDR1 is SGHTA and CDR2 FQGTGA. This CDR3 region has 13 residues. Here the CDR3 DNA reads TGTGCCAGCAGCCCCGGACAGAACACTGAAGCTTTCTTT. Protein product: CASSPGQNTEAFF. Full variable domain (outside the CDR3, taken from reference TRBV7-3 and TRBJ1-1): GAGVSQTPSNKVTEKGKYVELRCDPISGHTALYWYRQSLGQGPEFLIYFQGTGAADDSGLPNDRFFAVRPEGSVSTLKIQRTERGDSAVYLCASSPGQNTEAFFGQGTRLTVV.